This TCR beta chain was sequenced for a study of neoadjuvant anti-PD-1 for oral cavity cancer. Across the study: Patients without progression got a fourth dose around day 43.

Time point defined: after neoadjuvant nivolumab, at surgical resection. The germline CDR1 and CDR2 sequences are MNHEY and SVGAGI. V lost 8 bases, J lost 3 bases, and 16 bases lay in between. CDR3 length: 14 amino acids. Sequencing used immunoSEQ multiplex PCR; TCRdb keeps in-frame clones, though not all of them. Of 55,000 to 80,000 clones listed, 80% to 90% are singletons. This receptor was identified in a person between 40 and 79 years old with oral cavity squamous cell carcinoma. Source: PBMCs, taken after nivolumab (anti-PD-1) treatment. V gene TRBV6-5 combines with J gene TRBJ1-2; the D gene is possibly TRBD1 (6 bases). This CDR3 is CASSKGGGYYGYTF. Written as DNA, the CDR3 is TGTGCCAGCTCAAAGGGGGGCGGCTACTATGGCTACACCTTC.